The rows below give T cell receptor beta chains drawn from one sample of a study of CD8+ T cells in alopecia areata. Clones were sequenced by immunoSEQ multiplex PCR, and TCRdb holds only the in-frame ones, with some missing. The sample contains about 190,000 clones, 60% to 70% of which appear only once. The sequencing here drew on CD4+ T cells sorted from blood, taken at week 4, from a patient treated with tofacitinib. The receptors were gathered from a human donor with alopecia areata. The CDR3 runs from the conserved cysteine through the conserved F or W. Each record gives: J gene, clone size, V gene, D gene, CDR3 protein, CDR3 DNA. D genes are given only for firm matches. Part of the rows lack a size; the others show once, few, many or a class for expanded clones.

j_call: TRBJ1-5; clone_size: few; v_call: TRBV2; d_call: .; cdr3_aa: CASRGDSNQPQHF; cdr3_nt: TGTGCCAGCCGGGGGGATAGCAATCAGCCCCAGCATTTT
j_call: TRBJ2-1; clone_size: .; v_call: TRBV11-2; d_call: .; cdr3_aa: CASSSRLGDDEQFF; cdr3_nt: TGTGCCAGCAGTTCCAGACTAGGGGACGATGAGCAGTTCTTC
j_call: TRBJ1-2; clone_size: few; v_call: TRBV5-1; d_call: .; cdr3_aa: CASSRPSDGYTF; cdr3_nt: TGCGCCAGCAGCCGGCCCTCCGATGGCTACACCTTC
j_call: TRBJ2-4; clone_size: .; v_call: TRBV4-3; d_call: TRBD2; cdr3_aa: CASSQSDVGGNIQYF; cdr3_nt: TGCGCCAGCAGCCAGAGTGATGTGGGGGGGAACATTCAGTACTTC
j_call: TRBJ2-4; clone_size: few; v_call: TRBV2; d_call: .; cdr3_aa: CASSMDFLAKNIQYF; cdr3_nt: TGTGCCAGCAGTATGGACTTCCTAGCCAAAAACATTCAGTACTTC
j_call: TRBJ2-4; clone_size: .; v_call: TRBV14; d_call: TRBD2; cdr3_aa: CASSQALGLAGKNIQYF; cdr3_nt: TGTGCCAGCAGCCAAGCTTTAGGACTAGCGGGGAAAAACATTCAGTACTTC
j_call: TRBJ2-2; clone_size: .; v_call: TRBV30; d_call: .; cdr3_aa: CACLTGTPNTGELFF; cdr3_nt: TGTGCCTGCCTGACCGGGACACCGAACACCGGGGAGCTGTTTTTT
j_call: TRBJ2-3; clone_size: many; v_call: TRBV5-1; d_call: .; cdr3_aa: CASSSGLSTDTQYF; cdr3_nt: TGCGCCAGCAGCTCGGGACTTAGCACAGATACGCAGTATTTT
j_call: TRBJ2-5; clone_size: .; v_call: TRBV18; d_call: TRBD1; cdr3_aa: CASSPTGSQETQYF; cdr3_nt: TGTGCCAGCTCACCGACAGGGAGCCAAGAGACCCAGTACTTC
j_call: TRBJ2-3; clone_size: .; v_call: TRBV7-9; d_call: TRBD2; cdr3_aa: CASSTGLAANPDTQYF; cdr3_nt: TGTGCCAGCAGCACCGGACTAGCGGCCAACCCGGATACGCAGTATTTT
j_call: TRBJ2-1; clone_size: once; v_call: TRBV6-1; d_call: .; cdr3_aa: CASSESGSNEQFF; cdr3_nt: TGTGCCAGCAGTGAATCCGGGTCCAATGAGCAGTTCTTC
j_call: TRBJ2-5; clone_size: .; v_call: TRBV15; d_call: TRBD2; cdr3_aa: CATSRTSGRGGTQYF; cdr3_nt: TGTGCCACCAGCCGGACTAGCGGGAGGGGGGGGACCCAGTACTTC
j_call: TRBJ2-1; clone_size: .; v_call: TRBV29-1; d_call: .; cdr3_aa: CSMRDYNEQFF; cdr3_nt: TGCAGCATGAGAGATTACAATGAGCAGTTCTTC
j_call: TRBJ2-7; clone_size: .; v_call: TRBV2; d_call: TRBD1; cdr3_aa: CASTPGQVYEQYF; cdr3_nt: TGTGCCAGCACCCCGGGACAGGTATACGAGCAGTACTTC
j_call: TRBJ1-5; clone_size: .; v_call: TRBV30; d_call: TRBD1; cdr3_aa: CAGGDRSNQPQHF; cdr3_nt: TGTGCCGGGGGGGACAGGTCGAATCAGCCCCAGCATTTT
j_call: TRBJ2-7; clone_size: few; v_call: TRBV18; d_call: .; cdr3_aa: CASSPVAGSGTYEQYF; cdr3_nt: TGTGCCAGCTCACCTGTCGCAGGGTCGGGCACCTACGAGCAGTACTTC
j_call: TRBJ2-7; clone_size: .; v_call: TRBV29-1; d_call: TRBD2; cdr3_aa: CSVAGLAGAYEQYF; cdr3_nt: TGCAGCGTCGCTGGACTAGCGGGAGCCTACGAGCAGTACTTC
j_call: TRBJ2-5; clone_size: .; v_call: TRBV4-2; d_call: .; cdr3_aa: CASTRFGGSGETQYF; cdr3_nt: TGTGCCAGCACCCGGTTCGGCGGCTCAGGGGAGACCCAGTACTTC
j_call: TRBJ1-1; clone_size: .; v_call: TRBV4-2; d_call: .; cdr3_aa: CASSQGGEMNTEAFF; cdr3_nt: TGTGCCAGCAGCCAAGGCGGAGAGATGAACACTGAAGCTTTCTTT
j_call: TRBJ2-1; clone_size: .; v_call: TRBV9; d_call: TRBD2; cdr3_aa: CASSVANRAGDYEQFF; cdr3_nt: TGTGCCAGCAGCGTAGCTAATAGGGCGGGAGATTATGAGCAGTTCTTC
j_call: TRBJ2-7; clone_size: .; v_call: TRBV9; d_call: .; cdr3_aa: CASSVVGTASYEQYF; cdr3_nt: TGTGCCAGCAGCGTAGTAGGAACAGCCTCCTACGAGCAGTACTTC
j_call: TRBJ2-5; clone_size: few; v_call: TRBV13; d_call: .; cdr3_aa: CASSPTAGIHLAQETQYF; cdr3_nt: TGTGCCAGCAGTCCGACGGCCGGGATACATCTTGCACAAGAGACCCAGTACTTC
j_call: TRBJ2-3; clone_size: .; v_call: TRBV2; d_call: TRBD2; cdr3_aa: CASRNLAGGTDTQYF; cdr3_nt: TGTGCCAGCAGAAATCTAGCGGGAGGCACAGATACGCAGTATTTT
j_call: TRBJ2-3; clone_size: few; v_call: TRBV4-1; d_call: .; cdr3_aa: CASSQEGRGTRIPDTQYF; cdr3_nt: TGCGCCAGCAGCCAAGAGGGGCGGGGGACACGGATACCAGATACGCAGTATTTT
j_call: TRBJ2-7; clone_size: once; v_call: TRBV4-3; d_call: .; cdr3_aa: CASSQDAGQLSYEQYF; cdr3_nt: TGCGCCAGCAGCCAAGACGCAGGACAGTTATCCTACGAGCAGTACTTC
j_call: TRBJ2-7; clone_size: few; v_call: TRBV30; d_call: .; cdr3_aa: CAWSESRRDPAYEQYF; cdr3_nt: TGTGCCTGGAGTGAATCACGGCGGGATCCGGCCTACGAGCAGTACTTC
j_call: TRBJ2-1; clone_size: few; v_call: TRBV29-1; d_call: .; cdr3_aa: CSAGQGLTNEQFF; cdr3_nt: TGCAGCGCCGGCCAGGGGCTAACAAATGAGCAGTTCTTC
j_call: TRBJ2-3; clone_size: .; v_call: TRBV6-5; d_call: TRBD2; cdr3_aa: CASSYQGGRADTQYF; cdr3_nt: TGTGCCAGCAGTTATCAGGGCGGGAGGGCAGATACGCAGTATTTT
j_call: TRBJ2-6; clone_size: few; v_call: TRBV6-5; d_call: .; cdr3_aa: CASSYSGAGANVLTF; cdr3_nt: TGTGCCAGCAGTTACTCCGGGGCCGGGGCCAACGTCCTGACTTTC
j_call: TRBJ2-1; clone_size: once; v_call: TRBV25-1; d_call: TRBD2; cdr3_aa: CASSDRTSGHSYNEQFF; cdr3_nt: TGTGCCAGCAGTGATCGCACTAGCGGGCACTCCTACAATGAGCAGTTCTTC
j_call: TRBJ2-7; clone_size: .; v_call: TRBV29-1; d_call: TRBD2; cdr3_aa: CSGRTSGRDEQYF; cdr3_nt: TGCAGCGGGAGGACTAGCGGGAGGGACGAGCAGTACTTC
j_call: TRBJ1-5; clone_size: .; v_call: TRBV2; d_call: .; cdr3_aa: CASSEAGSGVNQPQHF; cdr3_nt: TGTGCCAGCAGTGAAGCAGGATCAGGGGTGAATCAGCCCCAGCATTTT